The present TCR beta chain was sequenced within a study of cytomegalovirus exposure and HLA in healthy donors. The study ran its PCR with 60 Vbeta and 13 Jbeta primers. Using immunoSEQ multiplex PCR, the repertoire was profiled, and TCRdb retains in-frame clones only, with some absent. This sample has more than 95,000 clones; approximately 10% occur once, and the top ten carry just over 4.5%. Points on this clone: Its specificity is not known.

This CDR3 is 18 amino acids long. Deletions cut 4 bases from V and 3 bases from J, with 25 bases between. Germline loops: CDR1 SGHNT, CDR2 YYREEE (reference sequence). Findings and caveats of the study: A later analysis found most CMV-associated TCR beta chains apparently HLA-restricted. The study found most TCR sequences rare, yet found some public TCRs in many donors.

This sequence joins TRBV5-4 and TRBJ2-5; possible D gene TRBD2, 6 bases. This TCR was sampled from a woman aged 18-29 years in good health and CMV-seropositive. Sequencing used PBMCs. This CDR3 reads CASSPGVRRGHVEETQYF. CDR3 coding DNA: TGTGCCAGCAGCCCGGGGGTGCGGCGAGGCCATGTAGAAGAGACCCAGTACTTC.